The rows below give T cell receptor beta chains drawn from one sample of a study of blood T cell repertoires in COVID-19. Sequenced by immunoSEQ multiplex PCR; TCRdb stores in-frame clones only, minus some. The sample contains 200,000 to 250,000 clones, just under 85% of which appear only once. Sequencing was performed on peripheral blood. Every receptor here comes from a woman between 50 and 59 years old with active or convalescent COVID-19. The CDR3 runs from the conserved cysteine through the conserved F or W. D genes are given only for firm matches. Expanded clones get a size class; other rows say once, few or many, or leave the size out.

clone_size,j_call,d_call,v_call,cdr3_aa,cdr3_nt
NA,TRBJ2-3,TRBD1,TRBV12-5,CASGLVRGQGAYTQYF,TGTGCTAGTGGTTTGGTACGAGGACAGGGGGCATATACGCAGTATTTT
NA,TRBJ2-4,NA,TRBV7-9,CASSLTSTTKNIQYF,TGTGCCAGCAGCCTCACTAGCACCACCAAAAACATTCAGTACTTC
few,TRBJ2-1,TRBD2,TRBV7-2,CASSAGTSSYNEQFF,TGTGCCAGCAGCGCCGGGACTAGCAGTTACAATGAGCAGTTCTTC
NA,TRBJ2-3,TRBD1,TRBV29-1,CSVWTGYGTDTQYF,TGCAGCGTATGGACAGGGTACGGCACAGATACGCAGTATTTT
few,TRBJ2-7,TRBD1,TRBV3-1/TRBV3-2,CASSLQGREQYF,TGTGCCAGCAGCCTACAGGGGCGCGAGCAGTACTTC
once,TRBJ2-7,TRBD2,TRBV10-3,CAISEPTSGSFYEQYF,TGTGCCATCAGCGAGCCCACTAGCGGGAGTTTCTACGAGCAGTACTTC
NA,TRBJ1-4,NA,TRBV19,CASKSWGEKLFF,TGTGCCAGTAAGAGTTGGGGCGAAAAACTGTTTTTT
NA,TRBJ2-1,TRBD2,TRBV3-1/TRBV3-2,CASRPSAGAYNEQFF,TGTGCCAGCAGACCCTCTGCGGGGGCCTACAATGAGCAGTTCTTC
NA,TRBJ2-7,NA,TRBV6-1,CASSEGAAVYEQYF,TGTGCCAGCAGTGAAGGGGCAGCCGTCTACGAGCAGTACTTC
NA,TRBJ2-5,TRBD2,TRBV6-6,CASRTSGQETQYF,TGTGCCAGCAGGACTAGCGGCCAAGAGACCCAGTACTTC
NA,TRBJ1-2,TRBD1,TRBV5-6,CASSRTGAIGYTF,TGTGCCAGCAGCCGCACAGGGGCGATTGGCTACACCTTC
NA,TRBJ2-1,NA,TRBV6-5,CASSLDNEQFF,TGTGCCAGCAGTCTCGACAATGAGCAGTTCTTC
NA,TRBJ2-5,NA,TRBV5-4,CASSLVRAVETQYF,TGTGCCAGCAGCTTGGTGCGGGCGGTCGAGACCCAGTACTTC
NA,TRBJ2-7,TRBD2,TRBV19,CATGTSGSDEQYF,TGTGCCACGGGGACTAGCGGGAGCGACGAGCAGTACTTC
NA,TRBJ1-5,TRBD1,TRBV18,CASSPIRTGSNQPQHF,TGTGCCAGCTCACCAATTAGGACAGGGTCGAATCAGCCCCAGCATTTT
once,TRBJ2-3,TRBD2,TRBV2,CATRRDRGGADTQYF,TGTGCCACCCGGAGGGATCGCGGGGGGGCAGATACGCAGTATTTT
NA,TRBJ1-5,TRBD1,TRBV2,CASGSDRGNQPQHF,TGTGCCAGTGGATCGGACAGGGGTAATCAGCCCCAGCATTTT
few,TRBJ1-1,NA,TRBV6-5,CASRSPYRVNTEAFF,TGTGCCAGCAGGTCACCCTACAGGGTTAACACTGAAGCTTTCTTT
few,TRBJ1-5,NA,TRBV2,CASSEARGVGNQPQHF,TGTGCCAGCAGTGAGGCCCGCGGAGTGGGCAATCAGCCCCAGCATTTT
NA,TRBJ2-1,TRBD2,TRBV19,CASSINGAGEHNEQFF,TGTGCCAGTAGTATCAATGGAGCGGGAGAGCACAATGAGCAGTTCTTC
NA,TRBJ1-1,NA,TRBV2,CATNRARNTEAFF,TGTGCCACCAACAGGGCGCGGAACACTGAAGCTTTCTTT
NA,TRBJ1-3,TRBD1,TRBV5-1,CASSLVGQGSGNTIYF,TGCGCCAGCAGCTTGGTGGGACAGGGGAGCGGAAACACCATATATTTT
NA,TRBJ1-1,NA,TRBV28,CASSLPILNTEAFF,TGTGCCAGCAGTTTACCCATTTTGAACACTGAAGCTTTCTTT
NA,TRBJ1-1,NA,TRBV28,CASRISGRNTEAFF,TGTGCCAGCAGGATTAGTGGTAGGAACACTGAAGCTTTCTTT
NA,TRBJ2-5,NA,TRBV7-3,CASSRGRGETQYF,TGTGCCAGCAGTCGAGGACGGGGAGAGACCCAGTACTTC
NA,TRBJ1-5,NA,TRBV18,CASSPYSNQPQHF,TGTGCCAGCTCGCCCTATAGCAATCAGCCCCAGCATTTT
NA,TRBJ2-7,NA,TRBV7-6,CASSQLGQQPYEQYF,TGTGCCAGCAGCCAACTCGGACAGCAGCCCTACGAGCAGTACTTC
NA,TRBJ1-1,NA,TRBV27,CASSFRGAGVGTEAFF,TGTGCCAGCAGTTTTCGGGGTGCCGGCGTGGGCACTGAAGCTTTCTTT
NA,TRBJ2-3,NA,TRBV27,CASSYESGTDTQYF,TGTGCCAGCAGTTACGAGTCGGGGACAGATACGCAGTATTTT
NA,TRBJ1-1,NA,TRBV9,CASSVRQNTEAFF,TGTGCCAGCAGCGTACGACAGAACACTGAAGCTTTCTTT
NA,TRBJ1-6,NA,TRBV9,CASSGEPGYNSPLHF,TGTGCCAGCAGCGGAGAGCCAGGGTACAATTCACCCCTCCACTTT
NA,TRBJ1-1,NA,TRBV29-1,CSVVRTADAEAFF,TGCAGCGTTGTCCGGACAGCTGACGCTGAAGCTTTCTTT
NA,TRBJ2-1,TRBD1,TRBV11-2,CASRRLTGGYNEQFF,TGTGCCAGCAGGAGACTGACAGGGGGATACAATGAGCAGTTCTTC
NA,TRBJ1-5,TRBD1,TRBV10-3,CAISESQGGGNQPQHF,TGTGCCATCAGTGAGTCCCAGGGGGGCGGGAATCAGCCCCAGCATTTT
NA,TRBJ1-5,NA,TRBV19,CAGRLPRQPQHF,TGTGCCGGGAGGCTCCCAAGGCAGCCCCAGCATTTT
NA,TRBJ1-2,NA,TRBV28,CASSERLGTSGGYTF,TGTGCCAGCAGTGAAAGGTTGGGAACTTCGGGAGGCTACACCTTC
NA,TRBJ2-2,NA,TRBV9,CASSASLLAYTGELFF,TGTGCCAGCAGCGCCTCTCTACTAGCCTACACCGGGGAGCTGTTTTTT
NA,TRBJ1-2,NA,TRBV13,CASSPRKGSGYGYTF,TGTGCCAGCAGCCCACGAAAGGGCAGCGGCTATGGCTACACCTTC
NA,TRBJ1-1,TRBD1,TRBV28,CASSLKTGLVGIFF,TGTGCCAGCAGTCTAAAGACAGGGCTTGTGGGTATCTTCTTT
NA,TRBJ2-1,TRBD2,TRBV2,CASSDERGDLNEQFF,TGTGCCAGCAGTGATGAGCGGGGGGACCTCAATGAGCAGTTCTTC
NA,TRBJ2-5,TRBD2,TRBV5-4,CASSPDIAGETQYF,TGTGCCAGCAGCCCTGACATAGCGGGAGAGACCCAGTACTTC
NA,TRBJ2-1,NA,TRBV12-3/TRBV12-4,CASSSGVHEQFF,TGTGCCAGCAGTTCAGGGGTTCATGAGCAGTTCTTC
NA,TRBJ2-2,NA,TRBV7-9,CASTPSGTNTGELFF,TGTGCCAGCACACCCTCCGGGACTAACACCGGGGAGCTGTTTTTT
few,TRBJ1-3,NA,TRBV4-1,CASSQERGSGTIYF,TGCGCCAGCAGCCAAGAAAGGGGATCGGGCACCATATATTTT
NA,TRBJ1-3,NA,TRBV5-6,CASSASDRSVGNTIYF,TGTGCCAGCAGCGCAAGTGACAGGTCGGTTGGAAACACCATATATTTT
NA,TRBJ1-2,TRBD1,TRBV5-1,CASRYLQGSRFDYGYTF,TGCGCCAGCAGATACTTACAGGGGTCTAGATTTGATTATGGCTACACCTTC
few,TRBJ2-5,TRBD2,TRBV10-3,CATMRLAGETQYF,TGTGCCACCATGCGTCTAGCGGGTGAGACCCAGTACTTC
NA,TRBJ1-4,TRBD1,TRBV7-9,CASSTGQRGGQDTNEKLFF,TGTGCCAGCAGCACGGGACAGCGAGGGGGCCAGGACACTAATGAAAAACTGTTTTTT